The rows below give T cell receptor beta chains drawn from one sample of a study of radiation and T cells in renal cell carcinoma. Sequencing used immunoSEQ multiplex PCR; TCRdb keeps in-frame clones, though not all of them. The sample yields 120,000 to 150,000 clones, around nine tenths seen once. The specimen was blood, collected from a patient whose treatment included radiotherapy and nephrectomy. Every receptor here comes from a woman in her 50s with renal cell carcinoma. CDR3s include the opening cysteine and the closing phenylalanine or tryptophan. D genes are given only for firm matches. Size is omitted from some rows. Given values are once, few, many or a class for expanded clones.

DNA: TGTGCCAGCAGCTCCATGGGGGCTAATGAAAAACTGTTTTTT; CDR3: CASSSMGANEKLFF; D: .; size: once; J: TRBJ1-4; V: TRBV7-2
DNA: TGTGCCAGCAGCCAAGAAAACCAGGGCACTGAAGCTTTCTTT; CDR3: CASSQENQGTEAFF; D: .; size: .; J: TRBJ1-1; V: TRBV14
DNA: TGTGCCAGCAGCTTACAGGGCTACACTGAAGCTTTCTTT; CDR3: CASSLQGYTEAFF; D: .; size: .; J: TRBJ1-1; V: TRBV11-2
DNA: TGTGCCAGCAGCCCGACAGGGTGGATGAACATTCAGTACTTC; CDR3: CASSPTGWMNIQYF; D: TRBD1; size: .; J: TRBJ2-4; V: TRBV6-5
DNA: TGTGCCAGCAGCGCGGCCGAATCTCAAACCTACGAGCAGTACTTC; CDR3: CASSAAESQTYEQYF; D: .; size: once; J: TRBJ2-7; V: TRBV9
DNA: TGTGCCAGCAACTCCCGGGACAGGGGAGCTAATGAAAAACTGTTTTTT; CDR3: CASNSRDRGANEKLFF; D: .; size: .; J: TRBJ1-4; V: TRBV21-1
DNA: TGTGCCTGGACAGGGTACAACTATGGCTACACCTTC; CDR3: CAWTGYNYGYTF; D: .; size: .; J: TRBJ1-2; V: TRBV30
DNA: TGCGCCAGCAGCTTGGAGTACGGACAGGTCGTGGGATACGAGCAGTACTTC; CDR3: CASSLEYGQVVGYEQYF; D: TRBD1; size: .; J: TRBJ2-7; V: TRBV5-1
DNA: TGTGCCAGCTCACTCGAACAGGGGCTTAACACCGGGGAGCTGTTTTTT; CDR3: CASSLEQGLNTGELFF; D: TRBD1; size: .; J: TRBJ2-2; V: TRBV18
DNA: TGTGCCAGCAGCCGGACAGGGAACGGCTACACCTTC; CDR3: CASSRTGNGYTF; D: TRBD1; size: .; J: TRBJ1-2; V: TRBV25-1
DNA: TGTGCCTGGACTAGCGGGAGGGCGCAGTTCTTC; CDR3: CAWTSGRAQFF; D: TRBD2; size: .; J: TRBJ2-1; V: TRBV30
DNA: TGTGCCAGCAGCTCCACAGGGGCCGAGGGGACAGATACGCAGTATTTT; CDR3: CASSSTGAEGTDTQYF; D: TRBD1; size: once; J: TRBJ2-3; V: TRBV7-2
DNA: TGTGCCACGTCGGGCAGACTGGGACTAGCGGGGGCCACAGATACGCAGTATTTT; CDR3: CATSGRLGLAGATDTQYF; D: TRBD2; size: .; J: TRBJ2-3; V: TRBV7-8
DNA: TGTGCCAGCAGCAAAACAGGGAAAAACACTGAAGCTTTCTTT; CDR3: CASSKTGKNTEAFF; D: .; size: .; J: TRBJ1-1; V: TRBV11-3
DNA: TGCGCCAGCAGCCGCGTCGAGGGGGGTAGGGGTAACTATGGCTACACCTTC; CDR3: CASSRVEGGRGNYGYTF; D: .; size: .; J: TRBJ1-2; V: TRBV4-3
DNA: TGCGCCAGCAGCTTGGAGGGGGAGTTGGGCACAGATACGCAGTATTTT; CDR3: CASSLEGELGTDTQYF; D: .; size: .; J: TRBJ2-3; V: TRBV5-1
DNA: TGTGCCAGTGCAGGGGGTATTGGCTACACCTTC; CDR3: CASAGGIGYTF; D: TRBD1; size: .; J: TRBJ1-2; V: TRBV19
DNA: TGTGCCAGCAGCTTAGTACTTCCTAGCGGCCAAGAGACCCAGTACTTC; CDR3: CASSLVLPSGQETQYF; D: TRBD2; size: .; J: TRBJ2-5; V: TRBV7-6
DNA: TGTGCCAGCGGACTAGCGGGAGTGTGGGATACGCAGTATTTT; CDR3: CASGLAGVWDTQYF; D: TRBD2; size: .; J: TRBJ2-3; V: TRBV7-2